This T cell receptor (beta chain) comes out of a study of blood T cell repertoires in COVID-19. The CDR3 has 13 residues. The germline V gene encodes CDR1 KGHSH and CDR2 LQKENI. V was trimmed by 2 bases and J by 7 bases, leaving 9 bases between them. Generated by immunoSEQ multiplex PCR, the TCRdb table keeps only in-frame clones and is missing some. The data contain about 360,000 clones, approximately 77% of them seen just once; the ten biggest clones take up more than 0.85%. This TCR was recovered from a human donor with acute or convalescent COVID-19. The donor label of this sample is uncertain. The chain combines TRBV18 with TRBJ2-1, with D possibly TRBD1 on 5 matching bases. The sequencing sample was made of peripheral blood. The CDR3 protein is CASSPTGSNEQFF. The CDR3 DNA sequence: TGTGCCAGCTCACCAACAGGTTCGAATGAGCAGTTCTTC. The full variable domain, with the rest looked up from reference TRBV18 and TRBJ2-1, is NAGVMQNPRHLVRRRGQEARLRCSPMKGHSHVYWYRQLPEEGLKFMVYLQKENIIDESGMPKERFSAEFPKEGPSILRIQQVVRGDSAAYFCASSPTGSNEQFFGPGTRLTVL.